The sequence of this T cell receptor (beta chain) was determined in a study of brain T cells in children with intractable seizures. Study results and caveats: Pre-surgery blood may have been undersampled, hiding some clones.

The method was immunoSEQ multiplex PCR; TCRdb's version includes in-frame clones alone and lacks a portion of them. The sample consists of about 340,000 clones, over 90% of them appearing once. Worth noting for this clone: What it binds is unknown.

Time point indicated: blood from clinic visit 5 months post-surgery; TSC patient then seizure free. The TCR comes from a boy under two years old with tuberous sclerosis and intractable seizures. Material: peripheral blood, obtained 4 to 6 months after surgery.

The CDR3 nucleotides read TGCGCCAGCAGCCAGCCTACAGGGGGAGGAACTGAAGCTTTCTTT. This codes for CASSQPTGGGTEAFF. This rearrangement joins TRBV4-1 to TRBJ1-1; 8 bases align to TRBD1. Germline assignment: CDR1 MGHRA and CDR2 YSYEKL. The junction had 8 bases not matched to a gene; V was cut back by 3 bases and J by 5 bases. This CDR3 is built from 15 residues.